This TCR beta chain was observed in a study of blood T cell repertoires in COVID-19. Germline V lookup: CDR1 MNHEY, CDR2 SMNVEV (reference sequence). The CDR3 loop spans 16 amino acids. Trimming removed 6 bases at V and 4 bases at J, with 21 bases between. Using immunoSEQ multiplex PCR, the repertoire was profiled, and TCRdb retains in-frame clones only, with some absent. Of roughly 100,000 clones listed, about 76% are singletons. The sequenced sample consisted of peripheral blood. This clonotype was obtained from a man older than 75 with acute or convalescent COVID-19. The chain is built from TRBV27 and TRBJ1-2, with D hard to call. CDR3 loop: CASRPAKYLSPYGYTF. The DNA for the CDR3 is TGTGCCAGCAGGCCTGCGAAATACCTGTCCCCCTATGGCTACACCTTC.